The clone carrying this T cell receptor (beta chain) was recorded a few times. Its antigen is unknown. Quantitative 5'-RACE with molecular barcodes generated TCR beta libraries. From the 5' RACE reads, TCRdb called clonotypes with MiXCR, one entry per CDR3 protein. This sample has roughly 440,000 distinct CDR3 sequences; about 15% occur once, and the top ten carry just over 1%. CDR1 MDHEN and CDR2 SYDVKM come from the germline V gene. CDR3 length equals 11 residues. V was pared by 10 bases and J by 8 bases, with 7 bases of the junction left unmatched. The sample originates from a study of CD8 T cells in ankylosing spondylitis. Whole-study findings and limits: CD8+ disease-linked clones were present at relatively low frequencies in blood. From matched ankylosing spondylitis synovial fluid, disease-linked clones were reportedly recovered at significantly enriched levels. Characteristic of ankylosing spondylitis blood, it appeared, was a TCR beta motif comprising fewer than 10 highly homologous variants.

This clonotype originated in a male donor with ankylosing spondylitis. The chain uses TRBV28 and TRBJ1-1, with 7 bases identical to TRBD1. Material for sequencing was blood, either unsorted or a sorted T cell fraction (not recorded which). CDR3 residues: CAIHRQGEAFF. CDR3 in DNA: TGTGCCATTCACAGACAGGGAGAAGCTTTCTTT.